This T cell receptor (beta chain) appears in the sequencing data of a study of human T cells and chemical hapten exposure. The time point here: patch test 1, 2 weeks after DPC sensitization. Specified treatment: therapeutic diphenylcyclopropenone sensitization with weekly scalp DPC. This clonotype has just a few counts. Trimming stripped 1 base from V and 0 bases from J, with 9 bases between. The CDR3 is made up of 15 amino acids. The germline V gene encodes CDR1 SGHTA and CDR2 FQGNSA. TCRdb processed the RACE reads anew with MiXCR; each CDR3 protein has one entry. The table lists about 340,000 distinct CDR3 sequences, around 7% of them singletons.

The clonotype comes from a young woman with alopecia areata. Some clones in this sample may be carry-over from other donors' samples. The chain uses TRBV7-2 and TRBJ1-1; the D is unclear. This specimen was whole blood, taken in connection with sensitization to the hapten diphenylcyclopropenone (DPC). CDR3 coding DNA: TGTGCCAGCAGCTTAGAGGGAGTGATGAACACTGAAGCTTTCTTT. Amino acid sequence: CASSLEGVMNTEAFF.